The source of this TCR beta chain is a study of Ad26.COV2.S vaccination and SARS-CoV-2 variants. The CDR3 is made up of 13 amino acids. Trimming shortened V by 3 bases and J by 6 bases, and 11 bases separated the two germline ends. CDR1 is MNHEY and CDR2 is SMNVEV in the germline V gene (reference sequence). TCRdb's copy holds only in-frame clones and misses some; the assay was immunoSEQ multiplex PCR. Of some 520,000 clones in the sample, around nine tenths are singletons; the top ten hold around 13%. The treatment is: around 19 received Ad26.COV2.S at low or high dose, single or two shots; five or six received placebo; per-sample allocation not given. Vaccine and placebo recipients were sampled on day 63 after the first injection.

The chain carries TRBV27 and TRBJ1-1; maybe TRBD1 (6 bases). The clonotype originates from a person between 18 and 59 years old who received the Ad26.COV2.S COVID-19 vaccine or a placebo. The specimen was peripheral blood, collected in a trial of Ad26.COV2.S vaccine versus placebo. The CDR3 protein is CASSLAGGAEAFF. The DNA of the CDR3 is TGTGCCAGCAGTTTGGCCGGGGGCGCTGAAGCTTTCTTT.